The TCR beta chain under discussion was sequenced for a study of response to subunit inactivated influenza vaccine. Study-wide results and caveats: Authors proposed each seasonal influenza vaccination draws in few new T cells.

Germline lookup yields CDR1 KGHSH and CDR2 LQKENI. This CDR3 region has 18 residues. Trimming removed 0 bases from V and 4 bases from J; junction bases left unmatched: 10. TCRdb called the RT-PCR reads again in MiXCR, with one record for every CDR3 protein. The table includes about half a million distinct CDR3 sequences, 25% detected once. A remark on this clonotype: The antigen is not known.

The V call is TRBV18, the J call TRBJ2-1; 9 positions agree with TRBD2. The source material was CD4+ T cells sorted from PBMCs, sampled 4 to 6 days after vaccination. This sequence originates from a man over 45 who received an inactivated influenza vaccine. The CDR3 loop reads CASSPPRLAGSRYNEQFF. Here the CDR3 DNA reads TGTGCCAGCTCACCACCGAGGCTAGCGGGATCTCGGTACAATGAGCAGTTCTTC. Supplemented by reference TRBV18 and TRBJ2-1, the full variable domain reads NAGVMQNPRHLVRRRGQEARLRCSPMKGHSHVYWYRQLPEEGLKFMVYLQKENIIDESGMPKERFSAEFPKEGPSILRIQQVVRGDSAAYFCASSPPRLAGSRYNEQFFGPGTRLTVL.